Included here is one T cell receptor (beta chain) sequence, with context. As yet, its antigen is unknown. The entry originates in a study of cytomegalovirus exposure and HLA in healthy donors. Study background: The roughly 700 first-cohort repertoires shared a platform with the 110 or so validation repertoires, as reported in a later analysis.

Looked up from germline, CDR1 is SGHRS and CDR2 is YFSETQ. V was shortened by 0 bases and J by 11 bases, with 14 bases between the two germline ends. CDR3 length: 13 amino acids. The donors belonged to the roughly 110-subject validation cohort, separate from the 666-subject first cohort. Using immunoSEQ multiplex PCR, the repertoire was profiled, and TCRdb retains in-frame clones only, with some absent. The sample has about 160,000 clones, approximately 87% seen once. Broader study findings: While the bulk of TCR sequences proved rare, some public TCRs turned up in many donors. According to the study, roughly 160 TCR beta chains were cytomegalovirus-associated.

V gene TRBV5-1 combines with J gene TRBJ1-1; D unresolved. Sequencing was performed on PBMCs. The receptor comes from a woman in her 30s in good health and CMV-seronegative. This CDR3 is CASSLGPRAGAFF. The CDR3 DNA reads as TGCGCCAGCAGCTTGGGCCCGAGGGCTGGGGCTTTCTTT.